The 9 T cell receptor beta chains given below trace back to one sample, sequenced in a study of beta chain features in type 1 diabetes. Study findings and constraints: Researchers report that Type 1 diabetes patients had moderately but significantly shorter TCRB CDR3s across all four CD4+ subsets.

Antigens for these TCRs are unknown. Sequenced material consisted of expressed TCRB transcripts (all of the isolated RNA was reverse transcribed). The method was immunoSEQ multiplex PCR; TCRdb's version includes in-frame clones alone and lacks a portion of them. The sample carries under 300,000 clones, roughly a quarter recorded once. Input material: naive CD4+ T cells from blood. The receptor set was obtained from a young woman with type 1 diabetes.

This chain connects TRBV5-6 to TRBJ1-2; 9 nucleotides line up with TRBD1. CDR3 length: 15 residues. Germline V gene sequence: CDR1 SGHDT, CDR2 YYEEEE. V was pared by 2 bases and J by 2 bases, with 4 bases of the junction left unmatched. The CDR3 loop reads CASSFWDRANYGYTF. CDR3 nucleotides: TGTGCCAGCAGCTTCTGGGACAGGGCGAACTATGGCTACACCTTC. The variable domain in full, completed from reference TRBV5-6 and TRBJ1-2, reads DAGVTQSPTHLIKTRGQQVTLRCSPKSGHDTVSWYQQALGQGPQFIFQYYEEEERQRGNFPDRFSGHQFPNYSSELNVNALLLGDSALYLCASSFWDRANYGYTFGSGTRLTVV.

This rearrangement joins TRBV4-2 to TRBJ1-2; unclear D gene. The CDR3 length is 14 residues. V shed 3 bases and J shed 7 bases, with 15 bases lying between them. Per the germline V gene, CDR1 is LGHNA and CDR2 is YNFKEQ. The CDR3 sequence: CASSQNVREGGYTF. DNA of the CDR3: TGTGCCAGCAGCCAGAATGTGAGGGAGGGTGGCTACACCTTC.

This clone was seen a few times. Other DNA variants within this sample encode the same CDR3. The chain employs TRBV28 and TRBJ1-2; D call uncertain. The germline CDR1 and CDR2 sequences are MDHEN and SYDVKM. The CDR3 runs 12 residues. V lost 3 bases, J lost 4 bases, and 6 bases lay in between. CDR3 in amino acids: CASSFGSYGYTF. The CDR3 bases are TGTGCCAGCAGTTTTGGGAGCTATGGCTACACCTTC.

CDR3 bases: TGTGCCAGCAGCTTCGGACAGGCTGGGAACTATGGCTACACCTTC. Its protein product is CASSFGQAGNYGYTF. The chain has TRBV9 and TRBJ1-2; 7 positions match TRBD1. The CDR3 spans 15 residues. V shed 4 bases and J 2 bases; nucleotides not matched to a gene: 8. Germline V lookup: CDR1 SGDLS, CDR2 YYNGEE.

The chain recombines TRBV28 with TRBJ2-1; D is ambiguous. The ends were cut back, 4 bases at V and 6 bases at J, with 4 bases in the middle. The CDR3 sequence is 11 residues long. Germline lookup yields CDR1 MDHEN and CDR2 SYDVKM. The CDR3 is CASSSFNEQFF. Written as DNA, the CDR3 is TGTGCCAGCAGTTCGTTCAATGAGCAGTTCTTC. Complete variable domain (other parts from reference TRBV28 and TRBJ2-1): DVKVTQSSRYLVKRTGEKVFLECVQDMDHENMFWYRQDPGLGLRLIYFSYDVKMKEKGDIPEGYSVSREKKERFSLILESASTNQTSMYLCASSSFNEQFFGPGTRLTVL.

The chain uses TRBV28 and TRBJ1-2; D uncertain. Germline V gene data show CDR1 as MDHEN and CDR2 as SYDVKM. V lost 1 base and J lost 3, with 15 bases in between. The CDR3 runs to 16 residues. CDR3 bases: TGTGCCAGCAGTTTATACGACCAGGAGGGATACTATGGCTACACCTTC. It is translated as CASSLYDQEGYYGYTF.

The V gene is TRBV12-5, the J gene TRBJ2-1, with D tentatively TRBD2 (5 bases). Germline V gene data show CDR1 as LGHNT and CDR2 as FRNRAP. CDR3 length: 15 amino acids. The V gene lost 8 bases and the J gene lost 0 bases, with 14 bases spanning the gap. The CDR3 spells CASSSSGRSYNEQFF. CDR3 bases: TGTGCTAGTAGCTCGAGCGGCCGCTCCTACAATGAGCAGTTCTTC.

This clone occurred a few times. This chain joins TRBV30 and TRBJ1-2, with D possibly being TRBD1 (6 bases). The V end was cut by 3 bases, the J end by 0 bases, with 17 bases between. The germline gives CDR1 GTSNPN, CDR2 SVGIG (reference sequence). This CDR3 contains 16 residues. For the CDR3, the DNA is TGTGCCTGGAGGCAAACCGGGACACCGGCTAACTATGGCTACACCTTC. The encoded protein is CAWRQTGTPANYGYTF.

This clone was found a few times. The chain recombines TRBV15 with TRBJ2-1, with 9 bases identical to TRBD1. Unmatched junction bases numbered 3, after V lost 3 bases and J lost 3 bases. Germline V gene lookup returns CDR1 LNHNV and CDR2 YYDKDF (reference sequence). The CDR3 has 15 residues. In DNA form, the CDR3 reads TGTGCCACCAGCAGGACAGGGGGTGTCTACAATGAGCAGTTCTTC. Protein sequence: CATSRTGGVYNEQFF.